The rows below give T cell receptor beta chains drawn from one sample of a study of cytomegalovirus exposure and HLA in healthy donors. Using immunoSEQ multiplex PCR, the repertoire was profiled, and TCRdb retains in-frame clones only, with some absent. The data hold about 170,000 clones, with approximately 78% observed a single time. The specimen was PBMCs. The receptors here all came from a woman in her fifties or sixties in good health and CMV-seropositive. Both conserved end residues are part of each CDR3. D genes are given only for firm matches. Some rows have no size entry. The others give once, few or many, or a class for an expanded clone.

CDR3 DNA: TGTGCCAGCAGCGTAGAACCGGGCGACAGGGTCGGATCACCCCTCCACTTT
CDR3 protein: CASSVEPGDRVGSPLHF
clone size: NA
J gene: TRBJ1-6
D gene: TRBD1
V gene: TRBV9

CDR3 DNA: TGTGCCTGGAGTGCCGCTAGCGGGGGGGGGCCAGAGACCCAGTACTTC
CDR3 protein: CAWSAASGGGPETQYF
clone size: NA
J gene: TRBJ2-5
D gene: TRBD2
V gene: TRBV30

CDR3 DNA: TGTGCCAGCAGTGAATCAGGGACCGGGGAGCTGTTTTTT
CDR3 protein: CASSESGTGELFF
clone size: NA
J gene: TRBJ2-2
D gene: NA
V gene: TRBV6-1

CDR3 DNA: TGTGCCAGTACTCCGGACAGGGGAAACTATGGCTACACCTTC
CDR3 protein: CASTPDRGNYGYTF
clone size: NA
J gene: TRBJ1-2
D gene: TRBD1
V gene: TRBV19

CDR3 DNA: TGTGCCAGCAGCTCACAGGGGGGGGATCAGCCCCAGCATTTT
CDR3 protein: CASSSQGGDQPQHF
clone size: few
J gene: TRBJ1-5
D gene: TRBD1
V gene: TRBV14

CDR3 DNA: TGTGCCAGCAGCCTCAGAGGACAGGAATCCCACGAGCAGTACTTC
CDR3 protein: CASSLRGQESHEQYF
clone size: NA
J gene: TRBJ2-7
D gene: TRBD1
V gene: TRBV4-2

CDR3 DNA: TGTTCCAGAAGCCCCAGAATGGACAGGGGGCGGACAGGGATCACCGGGGAGCTGTTTTTT
CDR3 protein: CSRSPRMDRGRTGITGELFF
clone size: NA
J gene: TRBJ2-2
D gene: NA
V gene: TRBV7-5

CDR3 DNA: TGTGCCTGGAGCCGGGGGGGGAGGTCCCACGGGCAGTACTTC
CDR3 protein: CAWSRGGRSHGQYF
clone size: NA
J gene: TRBJ2-7
D gene: TRBD2
V gene: TRBV30

CDR3 DNA: TGTGCCAGCAGCCTGCGGTTGGCCAAAAACATTCAGTACTTC
CDR3 protein: CASSLRLAKNIQYF
clone size: NA
J gene: TRBJ2-4
D gene: NA
V gene: TRBV7-2

CDR3 DNA: TGCGCCAGCAGCCTCACAACCGGGACAGGGGCCTTCTACGAGCAGTACTTC
CDR3 protein: CASSLTTGTGAFYEQYF
clone size: few
J gene: TRBJ2-7
D gene: TRBD1
V gene: TRBV4-1

CDR3 DNA: TGTGCCTGGAGTGTCCACAGGGGAAACACCATATATTTT
CDR3 protein: CAWSVHRGNTIYF
clone size: once
J gene: TRBJ1-3
D gene: NA
V gene: TRBV30

CDR3 DNA: TGTGCCAGCAGTGAAGCAGCGGGGGGTTACGAGCAGTACTTC
CDR3 protein: CASSEAAGGYEQYF
clone size: NA
J gene: TRBJ2-7
D gene: TRBD2
V gene: TRBV2

CDR3 DNA: TGTGCCAGCAGCTACGACAGGGACACTGAAGCTTTCTTT
CDR3 protein: CASSYDRDTEAFF
clone size: NA
J gene: TRBJ1-1
D gene: TRBD1
V gene: TRBV7-6

CDR3 DNA: TGTGCCAGCAGCCTTAGCGGGGGGGCCCGAGAGCAGTTCTTC
CDR3 protein: CASSLSGGAREQFF
clone size: NA
J gene: TRBJ2-1
D gene: TRBD2
V gene: TRBV5-4

CDR3 DNA: TGTGCCAGCACCCCCCGGGACTTAGGTAGTCAGCCCCAGCATTTT
CDR3 protein: CASTPRDLGSQPQHF
clone size: NA
J gene: TRBJ1-5
D gene: NA
V gene: TRBV6-1

CDR3 DNA: TGTGCCAGCAGTGAATTAGGGACAGGGGTATTCAATGAGCAGTTCTTC
CDR3 protein: CASSELGTGVFNEQFF
clone size: NA
J gene: TRBJ2-1
D gene: TRBD1
V gene: TRBV2

CDR3 DNA: TGCAGCGTTCGGGTCTACGGGGAGCTGTTTTTT
CDR3 protein: CSVRVYGELFF
clone size: NA
J gene: TRBJ2-2
D gene: NA
V gene: TRBV29-1

CDR3 DNA: TGTGCCAGCAGCTCAGGGGGAGCATGGGATGAAAAACTGTTTTTT
CDR3 protein: CASSSGGAWDEKLFF
clone size: few
J gene: TRBJ1-4
D gene: TRBD1
V gene: TRBV7-2

CDR3 DNA: TGTGCCAGCAGACTGACGGGGGGTATCAACACTGAAGCTTTCTTT
CDR3 protein: CASRLTGGINTEAFF
clone size: NA
J gene: TRBJ1-1
D gene: NA
V gene: TRBV13

CDR3 DNA: TGTGCCAGCTCACCTCGGACAGCAGAAGAGACCCAGTACTTC
CDR3 protein: CASSPRTAEETQYF
clone size: NA
J gene: TRBJ2-5
D gene: NA
V gene: TRBV18

CDR3 DNA: TGTGCCAGCAGCCCCACGGGACTAGCGGGGGGCAATGAGCAGTTCTTC
CDR3 protein: CASSPTGLAGGNEQFF
clone size: NA
J gene: TRBJ2-1
D gene: TRBD2
V gene: TRBV7-3

CDR3 DNA: TGTGCCAGTAGTATTCAGGGAAGGAGTGAAAAACTGTTTTTT
CDR3 protein: CASSIQGRSEKLFF
clone size: NA
J gene: TRBJ1-4
D gene: NA
V gene: TRBV19

CDR3 DNA: TGCGCCAGCAGCTTGGCGTCTAGCGGGCTCCAAGAGACCCAGTACTTC
CDR3 protein: CASSLASSGLQETQYF
clone size: NA
J gene: TRBJ2-5
D gene: TRBD2
V gene: TRBV5-1

CDR3 DNA: TGTGCCAGCAGTGAAATGGGTAGGGGGGGTTCACCCCTCCACTTT
CDR3 protein: CASSEMGRGGSPLHF
clone size: NA
J gene: TRBJ1-6
D gene: NA
V gene: TRBV2

CDR3 DNA: TGTGCCAGCAGTTCGAGGACAGGCCAATCCAGCGGCGAGCAGTACTTC
CDR3 protein: CASSSRTGQSSGEQYF
clone size: NA
J gene: TRBJ2-7
D gene: TRBD1
V gene: TRBV6-6

CDR3 DNA: TGTGCCAGTAGTATAGTCGCAGGGGGCTATCAGCCCCAGCATTTT
CDR3 protein: CASSIVAGGYQPQHF
clone size: few
J gene: TRBJ1-5
D gene: TRBD1
V gene: TRBV19

CDR3 DNA: TGTGCCAGCCGTACCCCCGGGAGGAACACTGAAGCTTTCTTT
CDR3 protein: CASRTPGRNTEAFF
clone size: NA
J gene: TRBJ1-1
D gene: NA
V gene: TRBV6-1

CDR3 DNA: TGTGCCAGCAGCCTGGACAGAGACTACACAGATACGCAGTATTTT
CDR3 protein: CASSLDRDYTDTQYF
clone size: NA
J gene: TRBJ2-3
D gene: NA
V gene: TRBV7-9

CDR3 DNA: TGTGCCAGCAGCGTAGTGACAGGGGGGAGCACTGAAGCTTTCTTT
CDR3 protein: CASSVVTGGSTEAFF
clone size: NA
J gene: TRBJ1-1
D gene: TRBD1
V gene: TRBV9

CDR3 DNA: TGTGCCAGCAGCTCAAGAGGACAGGGGGCCACCGGGGAGCTGTTTTTT
CDR3 protein: CASSSRGQGATGELFF
clone size: NA
J gene: TRBJ2-2
D gene: TRBD1
V gene: TRBV5-4

CDR3 DNA: TGTGCCTGGAGTTCCGATAGGACAGGTAGCAATCAGCCCCAGCATTTT
CDR3 protein: CAWSSDRTGSNQPQHF
clone size: NA
J gene: TRBJ1-5
D gene: TRBD1
V gene: TRBV30

CDR3 DNA: TGTGCCAGTAAGAGGAACCTCCCATCGGACAATGAGCAGTTCTTC
CDR3 protein: CASKRNLPSDNEQFF
clone size: few
J gene: TRBJ2-1
D gene: NA
V gene: TRBV19

CDR3 DNA: TGTGCCAGCAGCTTATGGGGGGATGACAATGAGCAGTTCTTC
CDR3 protein: CASSLWGDDNEQFF
clone size: once
J gene: TRBJ2-1
D gene: NA
V gene: TRBV7-9

CDR3 DNA: TGTGCCAGCTCGGTCGGCAGGGGGGATTCACCCCTCCACTTT
CDR3 protein: CASSVGRGDSPLHF
clone size: NA
J gene: TRBJ1-6
D gene: TRBD1
V gene: TRBV18

CDR3 DNA: TGTGCCAGCAGCTTAGCAGGGGGCCCCCCCGTCTTC
CDR3 protein: CASSLAGGPPVF
clone size: NA
J gene: TRBJ2-1
D gene: TRBD1
V gene: TRBV7-8

CDR3 DNA: TGCGCCAGCAGCAGCCTCGACTACCCGAGGGATACGCAGTATTTT
CDR3 protein: CASSSLDYPRDTQYF
clone size: NA
J gene: TRBJ2-3
D gene: NA
V gene: TRBV5-1

CDR3 DNA: TGTGCCAGTAGTATCTCGGGGAGAACTAATGAAAAACTGTTTTTT
CDR3 protein: CASSISGRTNEKLFF
clone size: NA
J gene: TRBJ1-4
D gene: NA
V gene: TRBV19

CDR3 DNA: TGCGCCAGCAGCTGGGGGACTAGCGGAGGCTACGAGCAGTACTTC
CDR3 protein: CASSWGTSGGYEQYF
clone size: once
J gene: TRBJ2-7
D gene: TRBD2
V gene: TRBV5-1

CDR3 DNA: TGTGCCAGCAGTTACGAGAGGGCATATAATTCACCCCTCCACTTT
CDR3 protein: CASSYERAYNSPLHF
clone size: once
J gene: TRBJ1-6
D gene: NA
V gene: TRBV6-5

CDR3 DNA: TGCAGCGGGAGGGGCGCACGGACCGGGGAGCTGTTTTTT
CDR3 protein: CSGRGARTGELFF
clone size: NA
J gene: TRBJ2-2
D gene: NA
V gene: TRBV29-1

CDR3 DNA: TGTGCCAGCAGCGTAGCTACCACGACACGGTTCTCTGGAAACACCATATATTTT
CDR3 protein: CASSVATTTRFSGNTIYF
clone size: NA
J gene: TRBJ1-3
D gene: NA
V gene: TRBV9

CDR3 DNA: TGCGCCAGCAGCCTGGACAACCAGGAGACCCAGTACTTC
CDR3 protein: CASSLDNQETQYF
clone size: NA
J gene: TRBJ2-5
D gene: NA
V gene: TRBV5-1

CDR3 DNA: TGTGCCAGCAGTGAAGATCGCGGGGGGCGAATAACTCAAGAGACCCAGTACTTC
CDR3 protein: CASSEDRGGRITQETQYF
clone size: NA
J gene: TRBJ2-5
D gene: TRBD2
V gene: TRBV6-1

CDR3 DNA: TGTGCCAGCAGCCCGACAAGCCTTAATGAAAAACTGTTTTTT
CDR3 protein: CASSPTSLNEKLFF
clone size: NA
J gene: TRBJ1-4
D gene: NA
V gene: TRBV7-8

CDR3 DNA: TGTGCCAGTAGTATAGGAACAGCCTCCTACGAGCAGTACTTC
CDR3 protein: CASSIGTASYEQYF
clone size: NA
J gene: TRBJ2-7
D gene: NA
V gene: TRBV19

CDR3 DNA: TGTGCCAGCAGCTTATCCGGGGGGGGTTCCTACAATGAGCAGTTCTTC
CDR3 protein: CASSLSGGGSYNEQFF
clone size: few
J gene: TRBJ2-1
D gene: TRBD2
V gene: TRBV7-9

CDR3 DNA: TGTGCCAGCAGCCTAACAGACAGGGGGGGAGCTTTCTTT
CDR3 protein: CASSLTDRGGAFF
clone size: NA
J gene: TRBJ1-1
D gene: TRBD1
V gene: TRBV11-2

CDR3 DNA: TGTGCCAGCAGGGGGACAGGGCAGACCAATGAGCAGTTCTTC
CDR3 protein: CASRGTGQTNEQFF
clone size: NA
J gene: TRBJ2-1
D gene: TRBD1
V gene: TRBV6-5

CDR3 DNA: TGTGCCAGCAGCGCGACAGGGAACACTGAAGCTTTCTTT
CDR3 protein: CASSATGNTEAFF
clone size: NA
J gene: TRBJ1-1
D gene: NA
V gene: TRBV11-3

CDR3 DNA: TGTGCCAGCAGTTCCGGGCGGGGGAGGGCAGATACGCAGTATTTT
CDR3 protein: CASSSGRGRADTQYF
clone size: NA
J gene: TRBJ2-3
D gene: TRBD2
V gene: TRBV6-5

CDR3 DNA: TGTGCCAGTAGTCGACTAGCGGCGCTTAGCACAGATACGCAGTATTTT
CDR3 protein: CASSRLAALSTDTQYF
clone size: NA
J gene: TRBJ2-3
D gene: TRBD2
V gene: TRBV19

CDR3 DNA: TGCGCCAGCAGCCTTACAGGGGGAGTGAGCAATCAGCCCCAGCATTTT
CDR3 protein: CASSLTGGVSNQPQHF
clone size: NA
J gene: TRBJ1-5
D gene: TRBD1
V gene: TRBV4-1